This T cell receptor beta chain was found in a study of breast tumors, draining lymph nodes, adjacent tissues. Each CDR3 protein gets one entry after TCRdb re-called the multiplex PCR reads with MiXCR. The data contain some 100,000 distinct CDR3 sequences, 21% of them singletons. Axillary draining lymph nodes of breast cancer patients supplied the node samples. At least ten counts were recorded for this clonotype. Its antigen is still unknown. Study-wide results and limits: Tumor TCR diversity was below lymph nodes but above nontumor tissue. The lymph node origin of tumor T cells was framed as consistent with a hypothesis, not demonstrated.

The V end was cut by 3 bases, the J end by 3 bases, with 3 bases between. CDR3 length: 12 residues. The germline V gene has CDR1 DFQATT and CDR2 SNEGSKA (reference sequence). The source of this sequence is a female donor with breast cancer. Some clones in this sample may be carry-over from other donors' samples. The rearrangement uses TRBV20-1 and TRBJ1-6; D is unclear. The specimen sequenced was axillary lymph node tissue. CDR3 amino acids: CSASSYNSPLHF. CDR3 bases: TGCAGTGCTAGCAGCTATAATTCACCCCTCCACTTT.